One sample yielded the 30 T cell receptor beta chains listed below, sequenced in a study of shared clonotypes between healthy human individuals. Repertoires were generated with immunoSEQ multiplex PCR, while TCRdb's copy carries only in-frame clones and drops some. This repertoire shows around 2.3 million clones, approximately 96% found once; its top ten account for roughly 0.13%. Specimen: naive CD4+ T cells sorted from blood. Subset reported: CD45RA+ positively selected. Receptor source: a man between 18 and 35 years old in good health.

Here the CDR3 DNA reads TGCGCCAGCAGCCAGGCTACCTTGGATGAGCAGTTCTTC. Protein sequence: CASSQATLDEQFF. V is TRBV5-1 and J is TRBJ2-1; D gene ambiguous. CDR3 length equals 13 residues. Per the germline V gene, CDR1 is SGHRS and CDR2 is YFSETQ. V was cut by 4 bases and J by 8 bases, with 13 bases left in between. Drawing the rest from reference TRBV5-1 and TRBJ2-1, the complete variable domain is KAGVTQTPRYLIKTRGQQVTLSCSPISGHRSVSWYQQTPGQGLQFLFEYFSETQRNKGNFPGRFSGRQFSNSRSEMNVSTLELGDSALYLCASSQATLDEQFFGPGTRLTVL.

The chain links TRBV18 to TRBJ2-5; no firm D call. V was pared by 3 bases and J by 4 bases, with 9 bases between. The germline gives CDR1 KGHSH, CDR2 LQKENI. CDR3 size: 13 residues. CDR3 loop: CASSPSERETQYF. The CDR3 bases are TGTGCCAGCTCACCTTCCGAGCGAGAGACCCAGTACTTC.

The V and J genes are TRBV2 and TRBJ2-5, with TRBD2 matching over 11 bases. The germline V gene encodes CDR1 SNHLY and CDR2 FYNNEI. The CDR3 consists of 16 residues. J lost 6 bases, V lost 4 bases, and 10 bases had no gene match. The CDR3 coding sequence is TGTGCCAGCAGTGGGACTTTAGCGGGGGGGACGCAGACCCAGTACTTC. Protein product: CASSGTLAGGTQTQYF.

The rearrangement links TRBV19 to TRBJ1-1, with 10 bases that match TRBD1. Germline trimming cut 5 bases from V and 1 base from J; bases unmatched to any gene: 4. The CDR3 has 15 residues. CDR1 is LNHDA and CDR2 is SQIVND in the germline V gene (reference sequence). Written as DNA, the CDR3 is TGTGCCAGTAGTGGGCGACAGGGGGCGAACACTGAAGCTTTCTTT. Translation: CASSGRQGANTEAFF.

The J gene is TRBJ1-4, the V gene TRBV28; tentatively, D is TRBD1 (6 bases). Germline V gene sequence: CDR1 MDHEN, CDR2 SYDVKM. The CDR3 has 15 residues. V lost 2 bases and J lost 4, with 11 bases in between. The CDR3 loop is CASSLGGPGNEKLFF. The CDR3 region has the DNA TGTGCCAGCAGTTTAGGGGGGCCGGGTAATGAAAAACTGTTTTTT. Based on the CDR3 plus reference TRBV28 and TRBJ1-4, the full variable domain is DVKVTQSSRYLVKRTGEKVFLECVQDMDHENMFWYRQDPGLGLRLIYFSYDVKMKEKGDIPEGYSVSREKKERFSLILESASTNQTSMYLCASSLGGPGNEKLFFGSGTQLSVL.

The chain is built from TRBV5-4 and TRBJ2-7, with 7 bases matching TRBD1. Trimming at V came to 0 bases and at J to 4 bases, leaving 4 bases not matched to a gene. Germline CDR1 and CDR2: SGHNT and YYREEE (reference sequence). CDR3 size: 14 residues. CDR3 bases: TGTGCCAGCAGCTTGGAACAGGGGCATTACGAGCAGTACTTC. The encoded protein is CASSLEQGHYEQYF.

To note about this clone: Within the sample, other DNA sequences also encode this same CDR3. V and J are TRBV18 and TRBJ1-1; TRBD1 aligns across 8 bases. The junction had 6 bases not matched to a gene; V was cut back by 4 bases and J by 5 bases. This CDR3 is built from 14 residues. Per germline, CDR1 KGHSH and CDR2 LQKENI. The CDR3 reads CASSLQGAGTEAFF. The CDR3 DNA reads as TGTGCCAGCTCACTTCAGGGGGCGGGTACTGAAGCTTTCTTT.

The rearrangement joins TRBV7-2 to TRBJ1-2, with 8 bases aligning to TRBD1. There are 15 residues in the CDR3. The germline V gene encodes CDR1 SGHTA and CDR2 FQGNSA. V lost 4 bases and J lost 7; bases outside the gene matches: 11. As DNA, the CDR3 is TGTGCCAGCAGCTCCCAGACAGGGGTAATAGCTGGCTACACCTTC. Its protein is CASSSQTGVIAGYTF.

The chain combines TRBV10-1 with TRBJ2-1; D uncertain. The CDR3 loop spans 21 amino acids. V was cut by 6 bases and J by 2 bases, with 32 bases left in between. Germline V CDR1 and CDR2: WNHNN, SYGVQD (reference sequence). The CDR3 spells CASSPRIWVTRWLGPYNEQFF. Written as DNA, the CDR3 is TGCGCCAGCAGCCCGCGGATATGGGTGACACGGTGGTTAGGACCCTACAATGAGCAGTTCTTC.

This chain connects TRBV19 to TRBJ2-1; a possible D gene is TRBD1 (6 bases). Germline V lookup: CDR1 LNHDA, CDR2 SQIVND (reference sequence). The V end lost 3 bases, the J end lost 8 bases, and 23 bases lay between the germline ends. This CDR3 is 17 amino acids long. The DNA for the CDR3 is TGTGCCAGTAGTATGACGTGGGGGCGTCGGGGCATCGATGAGCAGTTCTTC. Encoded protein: CASSMTWGRRGIDEQFF.

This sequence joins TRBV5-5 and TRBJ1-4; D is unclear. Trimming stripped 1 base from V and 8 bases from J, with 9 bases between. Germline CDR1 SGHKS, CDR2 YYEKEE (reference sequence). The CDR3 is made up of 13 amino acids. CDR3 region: CASSLFLREKLFF. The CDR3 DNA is TGTGCCAGCAGCTTGTTCTTACGAGAAAAACTGTTTTTT.

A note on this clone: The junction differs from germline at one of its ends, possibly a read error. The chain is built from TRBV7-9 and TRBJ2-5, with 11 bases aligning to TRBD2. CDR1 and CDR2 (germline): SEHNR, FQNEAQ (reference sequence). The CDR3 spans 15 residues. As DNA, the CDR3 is TGTGCCAGCAGCATAGCGGGGGGGCCGTGGGAGACCCAGTACTTC. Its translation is CASSIAGGPWETQYF.

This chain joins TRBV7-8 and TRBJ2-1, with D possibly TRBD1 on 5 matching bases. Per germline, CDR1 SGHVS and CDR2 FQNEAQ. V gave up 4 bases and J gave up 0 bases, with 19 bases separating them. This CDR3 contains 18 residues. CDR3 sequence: CASSSPLQEPGSYNEQFF. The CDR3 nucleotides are TGTGCCAGCAGCTCCCCCCTACAGGAACCAGGCTCCTACAATGAGCAGTTCTTC.

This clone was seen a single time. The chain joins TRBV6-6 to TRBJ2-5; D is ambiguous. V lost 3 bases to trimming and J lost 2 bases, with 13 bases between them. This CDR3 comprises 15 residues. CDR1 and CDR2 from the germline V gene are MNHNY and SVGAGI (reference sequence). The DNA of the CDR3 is TGTGCCAGCAGTTATGCTCAGGCAAAGCAAGAGACCCAGTACTTC. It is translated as CASSYAQAKQETQYF.

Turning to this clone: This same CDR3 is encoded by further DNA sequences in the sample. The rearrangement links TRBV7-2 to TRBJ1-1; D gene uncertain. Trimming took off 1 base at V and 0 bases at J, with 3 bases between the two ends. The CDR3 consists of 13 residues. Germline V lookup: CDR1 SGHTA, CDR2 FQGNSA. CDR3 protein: CASSLGMNTEAFF. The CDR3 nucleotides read TGTGCCAGCAGCTTAGGGATGAACACTGAAGCTTTCTTT.

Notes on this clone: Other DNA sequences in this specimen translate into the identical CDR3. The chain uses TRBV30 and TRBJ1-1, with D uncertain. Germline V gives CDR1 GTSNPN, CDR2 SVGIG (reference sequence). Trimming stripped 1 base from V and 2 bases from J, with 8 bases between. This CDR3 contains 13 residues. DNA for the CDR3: TGTGCCTGGAGTGCACAGCGAAACACTGAAGCTTTCTTT. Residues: CAWSAQRNTEAFF.

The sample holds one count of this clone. Here the CDR3 DNA reads TGTGCCAGCTCCCCCGGGATACTCAATCAGCCCCAGCATTTT. Translated, it gives CASSPGILNQPQHF. V gene TRBV18 combines with J gene TRBJ1-5, with no clear D. V lost 6 bases and J 3 bases, leaving 12 bases between the germline ends. CDR1 is KGHSH and CDR2 is LQKENI in the germline V gene. This CDR3 comprises 14 residues.

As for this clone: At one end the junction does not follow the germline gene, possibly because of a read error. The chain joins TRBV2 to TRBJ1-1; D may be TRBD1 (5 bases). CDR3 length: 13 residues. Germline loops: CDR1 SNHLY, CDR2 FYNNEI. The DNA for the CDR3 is TGTGCCAGCAGAGAGGAGGGGCTGACTGAAACTTTCTTT. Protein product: CASREEGLTETFF.

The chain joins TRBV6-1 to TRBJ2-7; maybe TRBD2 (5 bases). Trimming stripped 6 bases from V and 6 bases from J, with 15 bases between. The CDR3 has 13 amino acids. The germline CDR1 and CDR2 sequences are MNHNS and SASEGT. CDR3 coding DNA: TGTGCCAGCAGCAACTCCGGAGGTCGCGAGCAGTACTTC. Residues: CASSNSGGREQYF.

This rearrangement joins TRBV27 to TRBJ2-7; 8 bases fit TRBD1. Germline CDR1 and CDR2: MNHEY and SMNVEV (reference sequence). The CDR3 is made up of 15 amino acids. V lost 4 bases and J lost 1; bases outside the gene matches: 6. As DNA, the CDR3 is TGTGCCAGCAGTTCTTGGACAGGGCAGTCCTACGAGCAGTACTTC. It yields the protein CASSSWTGQSYEQYF.

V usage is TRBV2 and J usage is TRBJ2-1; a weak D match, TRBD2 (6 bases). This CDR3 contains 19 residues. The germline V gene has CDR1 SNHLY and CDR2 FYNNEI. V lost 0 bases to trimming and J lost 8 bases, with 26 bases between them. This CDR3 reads CASSEAGTPFKAGGDEQFF. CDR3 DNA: TGTGCCAGCAGTGAAGCTGGGACTCCTTTTAAGGCGGGCGGCGATGAGCAGTTCTTC.

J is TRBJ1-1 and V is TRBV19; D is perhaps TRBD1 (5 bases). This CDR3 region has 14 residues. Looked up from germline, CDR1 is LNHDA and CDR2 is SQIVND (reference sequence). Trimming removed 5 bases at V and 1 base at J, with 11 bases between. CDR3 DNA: TGTGCCAGTAGTGCCGGGACGGCGAACACTGAAGCTTTCTTT. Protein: CASSAGTANTEAFF. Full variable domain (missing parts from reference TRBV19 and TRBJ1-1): DGGITQSPKYLFRKEGQNVTLSCEQNLNHDAMYWYRQDPGQGLRLIYYSQIVNDFQKGDIAEGYSVSREKKESFPLTVTSAQKNPTAFYLCASSAGTANTEAFFGQGTRLTVV.

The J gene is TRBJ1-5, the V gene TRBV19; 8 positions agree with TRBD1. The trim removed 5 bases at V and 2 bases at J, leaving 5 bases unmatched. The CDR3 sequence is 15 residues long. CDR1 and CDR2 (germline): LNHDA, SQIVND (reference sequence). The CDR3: CASSLRGLGNQPQHF. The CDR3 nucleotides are TGTGCCAGTAGTCTCAGGGGGCTTGGCAATCAGCCCCAGCATTTT.

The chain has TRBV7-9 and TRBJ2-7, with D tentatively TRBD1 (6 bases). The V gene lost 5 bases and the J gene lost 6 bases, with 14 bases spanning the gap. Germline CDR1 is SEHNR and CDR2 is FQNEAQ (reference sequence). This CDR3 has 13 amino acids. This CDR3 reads CASSPTGKIEQYF. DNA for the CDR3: TGTGCCAGCAGCCCGACAGGAAAAATCGAGCAGTACTTC.

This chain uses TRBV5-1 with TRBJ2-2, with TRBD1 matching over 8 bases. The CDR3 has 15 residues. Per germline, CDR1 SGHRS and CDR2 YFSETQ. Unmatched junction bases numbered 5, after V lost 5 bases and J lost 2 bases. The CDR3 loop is CASRQGVTNTGELFF. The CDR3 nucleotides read TGCGCCAGCAGACAGGGGGTGACTAACACCGGGGAGCTGTTTTTT.

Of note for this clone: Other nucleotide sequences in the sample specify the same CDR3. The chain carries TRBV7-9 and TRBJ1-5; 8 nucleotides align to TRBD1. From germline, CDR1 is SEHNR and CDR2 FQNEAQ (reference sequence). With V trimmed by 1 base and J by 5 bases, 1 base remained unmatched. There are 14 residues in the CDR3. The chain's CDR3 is CASSLDRGDQPQHF. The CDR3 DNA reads TGTGCCAGCAGCTTAGACAGGGGGGATCAGCCCCAGCATTTT.

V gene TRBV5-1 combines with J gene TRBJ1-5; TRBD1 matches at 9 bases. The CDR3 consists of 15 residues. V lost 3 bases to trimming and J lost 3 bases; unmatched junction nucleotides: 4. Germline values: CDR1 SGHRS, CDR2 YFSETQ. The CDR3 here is CASSSGTGTNQPQHF. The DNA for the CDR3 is TGCGCCAGCAGCTCAGGGACAGGGACCAATCAGCCCCAGCATTTT.

This CDR3 reads CASSYSGGRRNEQFF. As DNA, the CDR3 is TGTGCCAGCAGTTACAGTGGCGGACGAAGGAATGAGCAGTTCTTC. This chain uses TRBV6-5 with TRBJ2-1; D remains unclear. Germline V lookup: CDR1 MNHEY, CDR2 SVGAGI. The V end was cut by 2 bases, the J end by 7 bases, with 15 bases between. The CDR3 has 15 amino acids.

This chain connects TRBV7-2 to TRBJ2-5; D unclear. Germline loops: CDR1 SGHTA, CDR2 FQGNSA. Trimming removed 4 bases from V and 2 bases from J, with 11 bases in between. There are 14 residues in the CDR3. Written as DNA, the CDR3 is TGTGCCAGCAGCTCACTGCCGCCACAAGAGACCCAGTACTTC. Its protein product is CASSSLPPQETQYF.

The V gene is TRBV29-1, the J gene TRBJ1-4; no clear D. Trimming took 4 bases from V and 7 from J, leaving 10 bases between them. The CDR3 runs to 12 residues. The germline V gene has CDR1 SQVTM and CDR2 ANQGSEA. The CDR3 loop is CSVVADLEKLFF. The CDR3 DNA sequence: TGCAGCGTTGTCGCCGACCTTGAAAAACTGTTTTTT.